These 21 T cell receptor beta chains share one sample of origin, sequenced in a study of blood T cell repertoires in COVID-19. Profiled with immunoSEQ multiplex PCR; TCRdb holds only in-frame clones, not every one. The repertoire holds a few hundred thousand clones, roughly 88% seen once, with approximately 13% in the top ten. Material: peripheral blood. The receptors shown here come from a human donor in a cohort sampled during active COVID-19.

The rearrangement uses TRBV30 and TRBJ2-7; TRBD1 agrees at 9 bases. Per the germline V gene, CDR1 is GTSNPN and CDR2 is SVGIG (reference sequence). The CDR3 runs to 12 residues. V shed 8 bases, J shed 5 bases, and the junction held 7 bases outside the gene matches. The CDR3 bases are TGTGCCCGGCGGACAGGGGCCCACGAGCAGTACTTC. Its protein product is CARRTGAHEQYF.

This clone was recorded only once. The chain uses TRBV5-1 and TRBJ2-4; D is possibly TRBD2 (5 bases). This CDR3 contains 15 residues. V was cut by 0 bases and J by 2 bases, with 9 bases left in between. Per germline, CDR1 SGHRS and CDR2 YFSETQ. CDR3 bases: TGCGCCAGCAGCTTGGCTACGGGGTCCAAAAACATTCAGTACTTC. As protein: CASSLATGSKNIQYF.

The sample holds one count of this clone. This chain joins TRBV15 and TRBJ2-2; TRBD2 agrees at 15 bases. J was trimmed by 7 bases and V by 3 bases; bases with no gene match: 6. Germline V lookup: CDR1 LNHNV, CDR2 YYDKDF (reference sequence). This CDR3 has 17 amino acids. The CDR3 reads CATSSSGLAGGGGELFF. The CDR3 bases are TGTGCCACCAGCAGCTCGGGACTAGCGGGAGGAGGCGGGGAGCTGTTTTTT.

The chain uses TRBV7-2 and TRBJ2-7; no clear D gene. Trimming took off 5 bases at V and 6 bases at J, with 8 bases between the two ends. The CDR3 sequence is 11 residues long. Germline CDR1 is SGHTA and CDR2 is FQGNSA. Written as DNA, the CDR3 is TGTGCCAGCAGCGGGCTCTCCGAGCAGTACTTC. Residues: CASSGLSEQYF. The whole variable domain, filled in from reference TRBV7-2 and TRBJ2-7, reads GAGVSQSPSNKVTEKGKDVELRCDPISGHTALYWYRQSLGQGLEFLIYFQGNSAPDKSGLPSDRFSAERTGGSVSTLTIQRTQQEDSAVYLCASSGLSEQYFGPGTRLTVT.

V is TRBV9 and J is TRBJ2-7; 13 bases agree with TRBD2. V lost 0 bases to trimming and J lost 4 bases; unmatched junction nucleotides: 13. Germline values: CDR1 SGDLS, CDR2 YYNGEE. The CDR3 covers 19 residues. CDR3 nucleotide sequence: TGTGCCAGCAGCGTAGGAACTAGCGGGAGGGCCGGCCCCAATTACGAGCAGTACTTC. It specifies CASSVGTSGRAGPNYEQYF. Based on the CDR3 plus reference TRBV9 and TRBJ2-7, the full variable domain is DSGVTQTPKHLITATGQRVTLRCSPRSGDLSVYWYQQSLDQGLQFLIQYYNGEERAKGNILERFSAQQFPDLHSELNLSSLELGDSALYFCASSVGTSGRAGPNYEQYFGPGTRLTVT.

There are many counts of this clone. The genes are TRBV24-1 and TRBJ2-2; tentative D call: TRBD2 (5 bases). The V and J ends lost 1 base and 6 bases respectively, with 8 bases between them. Germline lookup yields CDR1 KGHDR and CDR2 SFDVKD. The CDR3 covers 14 residues. The CDR3 DNA follows: TGTGCCACCAGTGATTTTTCCGGGGCCGGGGAGCTGTTTTTT. It translates to CATSDFSGAGELFF.

The count of this clone is one. The V call is TRBV18, the J call TRBJ2-1; D may be TRBD1 (6 bases). Germline-derived CDR1 and CDR2 are KGHSH and LQKENI. The CDR3 runs 15 residues. Trimming removed 6 bases from V and 0 bases from J, with 12 bases in between. The CDR3 sequence: CASSETGGSYNEQFF. CDR3 nucleotide sequence: TGTGCCAGCTCCGAGACAGGAGGCTCCTACAATGAGCAGTTCTTC.

The chain has TRBV3-1 (or the pseudogene TRBV3-2) and TRBJ1-5, with 8 bases matching TRBD1. CDR1 and CDR2 from the germline V gene are LGHDT and YNNKEL (reference sequence). The CDR3 has 15 residues. Trimming cost V 2 bases and J 4 bases; bases outside gene matches: 4. The CDR3 coding sequence is TGTGCCAGCAGCCAAAATCGACAGGGGAATCAGCCCCAGCATTTT. Translated, it gives CASSQNRQGNQPQHF.

The genes are TRBV7-8 and TRBJ2-6; no reliable D call. Between the trimmed V and J ends, which lost 3 bases and 0 bases, there was a span of 9 bases. This CDR3 is 16 amino acids long. Germline CDR1 and CDR2: SGHVS and FQNEAQ. CDR3 sequence reads: CASSFRYGSGANVLTF. In nucleotides, the CDR3 is TGTGCCAGCAGCTTCCGGTACGGCTCTGGGGCCAACGTCCTGACTTTC.

This clone has only one observation. J is TRBJ2-6 and V is TRBV28; TRBD2 might be the D (5 bases). Trimming cost V 8 bases and J 1 base, with 15 bases left between them. The CDR3 totals 16 residues. Germline CDR1 MDHEN, CDR2 SYDVKM. The CDR3 sequence: CASSSPRESGANVLTF. The CDR3 bases are TGTGCCAGCTCCTCACCAAGGGAGTCTGGGGCCAACGTCCTGACTTTC. Based on the CDR3 plus reference TRBV28 and TRBJ2-6, the full variable domain is DVKVTQSSRYLVKRTGEKVFLECVQDMDHENMFWYRQDPGLGLRLIYFSYDVKMKEKGDIPEGYSVSREKKERFSLILESASTNQTSMYLCASSSPRESGANVLTFGAGSRLTVL.

V usage is TRBV28 and J usage is TRBJ1-2; possible D gene TRBD1, 6 bases. The germline V and J ends were trimmed by 5 bases and 7 bases, with 23 bases remaining between them. There are 16 residues in the CDR3. Germline V CDR1 and CDR2: MDHEN, SYDVKM. In DNA form, the CDR3 reads TGTGCCAGCAGTCCCCTGGGGGGGGGCGCTTCCTTTGGCTACACCTTC. Its translation: CASSPLGGGASFGYTF.

This chain links TRBV7-9 with TRBJ2-3; D gene ambiguous. The CDR3 contains 14 residues. Germline CDR1 and CDR2: SEHNR and FQNEAQ (reference sequence). V lost 5 bases and J lost 4, with 13 bases in between. The DNA of the CDR3 is TGTGCCAGCAGCCCCCGGGTGTCCCCAGATACGCAGTATTTT. Translating gives CASSPRVSPDTQYF.

This clone was detected only once. The chain couples TRBV18 to TRBJ1-5; TRBD1 agrees at 8 bases. In germline, CDR1 is KGHSH, CDR2 LQKENI. Trimming at V came to 3 bases and at J to 4 bases, leaving 2 bases not matched to a gene. The CDR3 spans 14 residues. The CDR3 DNA is TGTGCCAGCTCACCCGACAGGGGAAATCAGCCCCAGCATTTT. Protein sequence: CASSPDRGNQPQHF.

The chain employs TRBV7-2 and TRBJ1-1; the D gene is possibly TRBD1 (6 bases). The germline gives CDR1 SGHTA, CDR2 FQGNSA. The CDR3 consists of 15 residues. Trimming removed 4 bases from V and 4 bases from J, with 16 bases in between. This chain's CDR3 is CASSSQGQLSTEAFF. The CDR3 DNA reads TGTGCCAGCAGCTCCCAGGGGCAGTTGTCCACTGAAGCTTTCTTT.

This chain connects TRBV7-9 to TRBJ2-7, with 8 bases matching TRBD2. The length of the CDR3 is 15 residues. The trim removed 2 bases at V and 5 bases at J, leaving 8 bases unmatched. Looked up from germline, CDR1 is SEHNR and CDR2 is FQNEAQ (reference sequence). The CDR3 coding sequence is TGTGCCAGCAGCTTAAGGAGAGCGGGAGACGACGAGCAGTACTTC. This translates into CASSLRRAGDDEQYF.

V is TRBV5-1 and J is TRBJ1-4; 7 bases are a match to TRBD1. Per the germline V gene, CDR1 is SGHRS and CDR2 is YFSETQ. With 0 bases clipped from V and 7 bases from J, the junction kept 6 bases outside the gene matches. The CDR3 sequence is 15 residues long. The CDR3 region has the DNA TGCGCCAGCAGCTTGGGCAGGGGGTCTGTTGAAAAACTGTTTTTT. Its protein product is CASSLGRGSVEKLFF.

As DNA, the CDR3 is TGCAGTGTAACCGTTGGGGGGGGCAATAGCAATCAGCCCCAGCATTTT. Protein: CSVTVGGGNSNQPQHF. The chain is built from TRBV29-1 and TRBJ1-5, with D possibly TRBD1 on 6 matching bases. The germline CDR1 and CDR2 sequences are SQVTM and ANQGSEA. CDR3 length: 16 residues.

The chain uses TRBV5-1 and TRBJ2-5; D perhaps matches TRBD2 (5 bases). Per the germline V gene, CDR1 is SGHRS and CDR2 is YFSETQ. Trimming stripped 4 bases from V and 9 bases from J, with 19 bases between. The length of the CDR3 is 14 residues. CDR3 bases: TGCGCCAGCAGCATGGACTGGGCCTCAAGTCCCCAGTACTTC. Translating it yields CASSMDWASSPQYF.

This clone showed up just once. This chain uses TRBV6-5 with TRBJ2-1, with a weak D call TRBD1 (6 bases). The CDR3 extends over 15 amino acids. Trimming took off 6 bases at V and 0 bases at J, with 12 bases between the two ends. CDR1 and CDR2 (germline): MNHEY, SVGAGI. The CDR3 nucleotides are TGTGCCAGCAGGGGGGCAGAGAGCTCCTACAATGAGCAGTTCTTC. It translates to CASRGAESSYNEQFF.

About this clone: This CDR3 is also generated by other DNA sequences in the sample. This rearrangement joins TRBV27 to TRBJ2-3; D perhaps matches TRBD2 (5 bases). V was shortened by 2 bases and J by 0 bases, with 6 bases between the two germline ends. The CDR3 sequence is 14 residues long. Germline-derived CDR1 and CDR2 are MNHEY and SMNVEV (reference sequence). For the CDR3, the DNA is TGTGCCAGCAGTTTAGGACTCAGCACAGATACGCAGTATTTT. As protein: CASSLGLSTDTQYF.

This clone was counted once. The chain employs TRBV27 and TRBJ2-3; D ambiguous. This CDR3 has 13 amino acids. Trimming left V 2 bases short and J 2 bases short, with 5 bases between. Germline CDR1 and CDR2: MNHEY and SMNVEV (reference sequence). Here the CDR3 reads CASSLGPTDTQYF. The CDR3 nucleotides are TGTGCCAGCAGTTTAGGCCCCACAGATACGCAGTATTTT.